The text below deals with one TCR beta chain. This clonotype turned up a few times. Its specific antigen is unknown. The record has no base qualities; no much larger clone is one base away. CD4+CD45RO+CD25- cells were isolated as memory CD4+ T cells. Tregs, naive and memory CD4+ T cells from tumor, blood and ipsilateral draining lymph nodes of roughly 5 breast cancer patients underwent full-length TCR alpha and beta sequencing. Tumor tissue, along with lymph nodes from ipsilateral axillary dissection, was perfused with PBS, minced, and then digested using collagenase I and hyaluronidase. Mononuclear cells from lymph nodes or approximately 46 ml of peripheral blood were isolated by Ficoll density gradient centrifugation. A purity exceeding 90% was confirmed by FACS for the sorted cell populations. The source of the sample is a study (dated by TCRdb to 2015 to 2017). General notes on the study: The study tested whether tumor-infiltrating Tregs in breast cancer are recruited from blood Tregs or converted in situ from other CD4+ T cell subsets.

Summary of the overall study and its limitations: The larger-cohort validation was restricted to a single TCR beta V-J rearrangement rather than whole repertoires. The TCR alpha and beta sequences of tumor-infiltrating Tregs showed the greatest overlap with tumor naive CD4+ T cells, followed by blood naive CD4+ T cells. Tumor memory CD4+ T cell TCR gene usage clustered with blood and lymph node memory CD4+ cells and lymph node naive CD4+ cells.

Full-length TCR variable regions were amplified by 5' RACE PCR with constant-region reverse primers, and semi-nested PCR with Nested Universal Primer A was subsequently performed. The ReliaPrep RNA Cell Miniprep System was used to extract total RNA, which was then reverse transcribed into 5'RACE-ready cDNA with the SMARTer RACE 5'/3' Kit. An Illumina MiSeq was used to sequence the full-length TCR alpha and beta libraries, which had been barcoded with multiplex adaptors. The authors' analysis ran thus. For each of nine subset-tissue groups, sequencing data from the five patients were combined, and the groups were compared by unsupervised clustering of TCR gene usage. The Morisita-Horn index was used to calculate repertoire similarity, with shared sequences weighted by how much each contributed to each repertoire. TCRdb's own reprocessing of the public reads used fastp at Q25 and MiXCR and kept productive beta chains. Every distinct CDR3 protein forms one entry, paired with its most common genes and DNA. The authors' filters were not applied to this entry. A total of 60,000 to 65,000 distinct CDR3 sequences appear in this sample, 22% of them only once. Under 3.5% of the sample is held by the ten biggest clonotypes.

The TCR comes from a female donor with breast cancer. The sequencing sample was made of memory CD4+ T cells sorted from a lymph node. The cell subset or site label here, explained by the study, means: memory CD4+ T cells, CD4+CD45RO+CD25-.

DNA sequence: TGTGCCAGCAGTGTGACGGGACAGGGGACTTACGAGCAGTACTTC. It encodes CASSVTGQGTYEQYF. This chain is built from TRBV6-1 and TRBJ2-7; 10 of the junction bases match TRBD1. In the germline V gene, CDR1 corresponds to MNHNS and CDR2 to SASEGT. The junction shows trimming of 4 bases on V and 4 bases on J, and the gene matches do not reach 7 bases of it. Including cysteine and phenylalanine, the CDR3 has 15 amino acids. CDR3 DNA only is kept here, 45 bases in frame from base 1.